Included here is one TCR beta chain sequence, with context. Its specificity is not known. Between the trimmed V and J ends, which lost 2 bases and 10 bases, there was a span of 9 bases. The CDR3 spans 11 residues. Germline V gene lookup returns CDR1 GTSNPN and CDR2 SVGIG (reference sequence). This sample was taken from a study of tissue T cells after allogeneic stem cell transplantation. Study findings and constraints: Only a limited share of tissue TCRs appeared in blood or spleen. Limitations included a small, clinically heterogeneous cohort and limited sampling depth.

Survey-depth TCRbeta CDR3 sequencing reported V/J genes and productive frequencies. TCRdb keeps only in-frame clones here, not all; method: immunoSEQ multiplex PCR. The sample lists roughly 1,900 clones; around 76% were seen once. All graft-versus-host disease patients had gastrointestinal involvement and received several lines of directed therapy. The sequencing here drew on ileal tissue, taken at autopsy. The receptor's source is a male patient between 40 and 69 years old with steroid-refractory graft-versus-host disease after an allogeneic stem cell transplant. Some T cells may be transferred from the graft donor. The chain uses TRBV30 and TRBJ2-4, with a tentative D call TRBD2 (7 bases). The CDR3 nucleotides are TGTGCCTGGAGTAGGGGGGGAATTCAGTACTTC. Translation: CAWSRGGIQYF.